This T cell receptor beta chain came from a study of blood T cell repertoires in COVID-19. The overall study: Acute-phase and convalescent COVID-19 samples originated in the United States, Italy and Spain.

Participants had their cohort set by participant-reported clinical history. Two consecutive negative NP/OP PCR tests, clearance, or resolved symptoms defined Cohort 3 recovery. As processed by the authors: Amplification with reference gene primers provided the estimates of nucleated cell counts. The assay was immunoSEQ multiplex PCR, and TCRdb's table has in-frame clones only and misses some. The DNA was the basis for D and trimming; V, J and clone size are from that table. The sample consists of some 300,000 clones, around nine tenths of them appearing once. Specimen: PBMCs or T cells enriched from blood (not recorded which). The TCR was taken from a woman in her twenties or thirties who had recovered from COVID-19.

CDR3 bases: TGTGCCAGCAGCTTCGAATGGTTTAGCGATAATTCACCCCTCCACTTT. As protein: CASSFEWFSDNSPLHF. The rearrangement uses TRBV11-2 and TRBJ1-6; D gene uncertain. The CDR3 length is 16 residues. The ends were cut back, 3 bases at V and 5 bases at J, with 14 bases in the middle. Germline CDR1 and CDR2: SGHAT and FQNNGV.